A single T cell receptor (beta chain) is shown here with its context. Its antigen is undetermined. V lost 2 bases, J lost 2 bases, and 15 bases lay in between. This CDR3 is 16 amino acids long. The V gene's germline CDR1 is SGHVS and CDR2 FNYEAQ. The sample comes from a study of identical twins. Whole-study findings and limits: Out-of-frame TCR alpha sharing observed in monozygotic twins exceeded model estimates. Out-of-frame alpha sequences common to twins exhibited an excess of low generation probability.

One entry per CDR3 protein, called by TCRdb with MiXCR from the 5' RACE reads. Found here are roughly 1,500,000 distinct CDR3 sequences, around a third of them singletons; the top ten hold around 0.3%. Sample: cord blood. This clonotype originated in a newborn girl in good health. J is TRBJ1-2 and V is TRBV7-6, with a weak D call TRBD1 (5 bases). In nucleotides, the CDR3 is TGTGCCAGCAGCTTAAACCAAGGGGACTTCAACTATGGCTACACCTTC. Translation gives CASSLNQGDFNYGYTF.